A selection of T cell receptor beta chains follows, all from one sample in a study of T cells in Graves' hyperthyroidism and ophthalmopathy. One entry per CDR3 protein results from TCRdb running MiXCR on the multiplex PCR reads. The sample shows roughly 350,000 distinct CDR3 sequences, roughly 15% of them seen only once. Sample: blood. These receptors were taken from a woman in her twenties or thirties with Graves' ophthalmopathy. Both conserved end residues are part of each CDR3. Each record gives: V gene, J gene, clone size, D gene, CDR3 DNA, CDR3 protein. The D gene is left open where the match is weak. Clone size is stated in some rows and not others, as once, few, many or a class when expanded.

V: TRBV6-2/TRBV6-3; J: TRBJ1-3; size: .; D: .; DNA: TGTGCCAGCAGTTACTCCACAGGGATGGCTGGAAACACCATATATTTT; CDR3: CASSYSTGMAGNTIYF
V: TRBV5-1; J: TRBJ1-4; size: many; D: .; DNA: TGCGCCAGCAGCTTGGGAACAGGGTATGAAAAACTGTTTTTT; CDR3: CASSLGTGYEKLFF
V: TRBV29-1; J: TRBJ1-2; size: many; D: TRBD1; DNA: TGCAGCGTTGAAAGGATGGGACAGATCTATGGCTACACCTTC; CDR3: CSVERMGQIYGYTF
V: TRBV20-1; J: TRBJ1-3; size: many; D: .; DNA: TGCAGTGCTAGTGCAACCAGGGATGGAAACACCATATATTTT; CDR3: CSASATRDGNTIYF
V: TRBV5-6; J: TRBJ1-2; size: few; D: TRBD1; DNA: TGTGCCAGCAGCAGTCGGACAGGGTGGGGGGGCTACACCTTC; CDR3: CASSSRTGWGGYTF
V: TRBV24-1; J: TRBJ1-5; size: .; D: .; DNA: TGTGCCACCAGTGATTCCCAGATGGGGCAGCCCCAGCATTTT; CDR3: CATSDSQMGQPQHF
V: TRBV7-2; J: TRBJ1-4; size: .; D: TRBD1; DNA: TGTGCCAGCAGCTCCCCGACAGGGGCTAAACTGTTTTTT; CDR3: CASSSPTGAKLFF
V: TRBV28; J: TRBJ2-7; size: .; D: .; DNA: TGTGCCAGCAGTCTAACCTACAGCCGAATCTCCTACGAGCAGTACTTC; CDR3: CASSLTYSRISYEQYF
V: TRBV20-1; J: TRBJ1-4; size: many; D: TRBD1; DNA: TGCAGTGCTCCCGACAGGGCACGGGACGATGCAACTAATGAAAAACTGTTTTTT; CDR3: CSAPDRARDDATNEKLFF
V: TRBV29-1; J: TRBJ1-1; size: many; D: .; DNA: TGCAGCGTTGAAGATCCGGGCAGGGCGAACACTGAAGCTTTCTTT; CDR3: CSVEDPGRANTEAFF
V: TRBV28; J: TRBJ2-7; size: many; D: .; DNA: TGTGCCAGCAGCTCATACTACGAGCAGTACTTC; CDR3: CASSSYYEQYF
V: TRBV7-2; J: TRBJ1-2; size: many; D: .; DNA: TGTGCCAGCAGCCGCAGTCAGGCGTTAAACTACACCTTC; CDR3: CASSRSQALNYTF
V: TRBV11-2; J: TRBJ2-3; size: many; D: TRBD2; DNA: TGTGCCAGCACCGTCGGGTGGGGTAGCGGGACCTCAGATACGCAGTATTTT; CDR3: CASTVGWGSGTSDTQYF
V: TRBV28; J: TRBJ2-1; size: many; D: .; DNA: TGTGCCAGCAGTTTGCGTGGGGAAAACAATGAGCAGTTCTTC; CDR3: CASSLRGENNEQFF
V: TRBV2; J: TRBJ1-2; size: many; D: TRBD1; DNA: TGTGCCAGCAGACGGACAGGGGCCTCTTATGGCTACACCTTC; CDR3: CASRRTGASYGYTF
V: TRBV20-1; J: TRBJ2-3; size: many; D: .; DNA: TGCAGTGCTAGAGATCCCGGCAGCACAGATACGCAGTATTTT; CDR3: CSARDPGSTDTQYF